This TCR beta chain is from a study of cytomegalovirus exposure and HLA in healthy donors (dated by TCRdb to 2015 to 2018). Notes on the research overall: According to an earlier analysis of a few hundred of the donors, about 190 million T cells yielded 117 million unique TCR beta sequences and approximately 280 Gb of sequence data. Approximately 300 gigabases of sequencing data and around 80 million unique TCR sequences made up an early release that covered several hundred HLA-typed donors. Of the roughly 410 genotyped donors, 81% were placed in the genetic ancestry cluster associated with self-reported Caucasian donors. The study aimed to test whether cataloging public T cell receptors could reveal signatures of past pathogen exposure. The study used immunosequencing to profile the T cell repertoires of some 600 subjects and linked those repertoires to cytomegalovirus serostatus. Along with the roughly 700-subject first cohort, a separate validation cohort of over a hundred different subjects was used. High-throughput TCR immunosequencing, statistical association of individual TCRs with disease status, and machine learning were combined to predict cytomegalovirus infection status. A later analysis re-examined previously published TCR beta repertoires from roughly 650 donors and added high-resolution HLA genotyping to investigate patterns of TCR occurrence. Rather than drawing on any new phenotypic data, the later analysis identified candidate immune exposures from TCR beta sequences and the way those sequences occurred across donors. An earlier analysis of some 500 of the donors applied high-throughput TCR beta sequencing to assess whether each TCR beta V gene segment acted as functional or pseudogenic. Donor age, sex, ethnicity and CMV serostatus were compiled together with the repertoire data. In a later genetic analysis, genome-wide SNP genotypes for about 55% of the roughly 670 donors were used, and that subset was treated as a discovery cohort. All discovery cohort repertoires had been generated on a single sequencing platform. HLA typing covered class I and class II loci at four-digit resolution. Typing coverage varied by locus: about 629-640 donors for A, B, C, DRB1 and DQB1; approximately 500 for DQA1; about 590 for DPA1; fewer than 480 for DPB1. Roughly five DR-DQ haplotypes were treated as single units for association and clustering because of strong linkage in the cohort. Across 300 to 500 genotyped donors of the cohort, an average of about 240,000 unique TCR beta nucleotide sequences per donor were sequenced, and roughly a sixth of those sequences were non-productive.

CDR1 and CDR2 were assigned from the germline V gene as LGHNA and YNFKEQ. There are 15 amino acids in the CDR3, from cysteine to phenylalanine inclusive. Of the read, only the CDR3 DNA is kept; its 45 bases are in frame from base 1. The junction carries 14 bases between V and J, which are trimmed by 1 base and 5 bases respectively. The library was produced with the immunoSEQ multiplex PCR assay. For the multiplex PCR, a mixture combining 60 forward primers for TCR Vbeta segments and 13 reverse primers for TCR Jbeta segments was used. A multiplex PCR assay on genomic DNA amplified the CDR3 region of rearranged TCR beta genes. On the Illumina HiSeq System, the amplified TCR beta libraries were sequenced as 87-base-pair reads. From the authors' description of their analysis: In a later analysis, about 80 million unique TCR beta chains were counted across the 690 or so repertoires, and about 9.9 million of these chains were shared by at least two donors. Raw reads were error-corrected and collapsed into unique sequences with a nearest-neighbor algorithm that merged closely related sequences to remove PCR and sequencing errors. CDR3 sequences were aligned to IMGT reference sequences to assign V, D and J gene segments. For a sequence to be retained, a match of at least six nucleotides was required to both a V gene segment and a J gene segment. Rearrangements were classified as productive when the CDR3 lacked stop codons and remained in frame with V and J, and all other rearrangements were classified as non-productive. CDR3 was defined according to IMGT convention as the region running from the second conserved V-encoded cysteine to the conserved J-encoded phenylalanine. Sequences without an unambiguous match to a single V gene segment were excluded from the earlier analysis of about 600 of the donors. In an earlier analysis of about 590 of the donors, a V segment was called functional when productive rearrangements were above 56.7%, and segregating when the standard deviation between donors exceeded 5%. A statistical classification framework was built for diagnosing cytomegalovirus status from the catalog of TCR beta chain sequences. V and J gene assignment, in a later analysis, came from comparing TCR nucleotide sequences with IMGT/GENE-DB human TR gene sequences. The TCRdist pipeline was used in a later analysis to assign CDR3 sequences and most-parsimonious VDJ recombination scenarios. In a later analysis, each TCR beta chain was defined by its CDR3 amino acid sequence together with its V-gene family, and reads without a unique V-gene family were excluded. As a way to deal with suspected cross-contamination and a sequencing artifact, a later analysis dropped nearly 600 nucleotide sequences that were highly shared and had low generation probability. For each public chain, a later analysis derived a clonal expansion index from normalized ranks of inferred template counts within each repertoire. Generation probabilities in a later analysis came from a VDJ recombination model fitted to out-of-frame rearrangements, and those results were checked against IGoR. A later analysis scored TCR-TCR, TCR-HLA and TCR-CMV co-occurrence with hypergeometric tests, applying a repertoire-size bias correction to TCR pairs. To estimate false discovery rates, a later analysis permuted the HLA or CMV assignments 20 times. In a later analysis, co-occurring TCRs were grouped with DBSCAN, and TCRdist sequence similarity was added when clustering was performed within HLA-allele-positive subsets. Repertoires with fewer than 30,000 or more than 120,000 public chains, plus five repertoires with anomalous nucleotide sharing, were excluded from co-occurrence clustering. Sourced from immuneACCESS, this table was stored by TCRdb with only in-frame sequences that have V and J called. A share of the clones is absent; for the studies checked, an unresolved V gene accounts for under half, and the remainder has no known explanation. The V and J calls and the clone size are those of that table, but D and trimming were determined from the DNA. This sample gives roughly 170,000 clones in total; around 80% of them show up just once. The ten largest clones add up to around 0.8% of the sample.

The study at large found these results: Cytomegalovirus status was reported to be diagnosed by the classifier with high specificity and sensitivity in both the original and validation cohorts. The earlier analysis of some 560 of the donors excluded some 16 rarely observed V segments, including chromosome 9 orphons, because counts were too low. Correlated functional status among segregating V segments might reflect linkage disequilibrium, but an unknown experimental factor could not be ruled out. A few of the identified cytomegalovirus-associated TCR beta chains were confirmed in vitro to be specific for cytomegalovirus antigens. A later genetic analysis reported fewer N-insertions in productive TCRs among donors in an Asian-associated ancestry cluster than the approximately 700-donor mean. The presence/absence analyses assumed that sequencing depth was roughly uniform across donors, and that assumption may not be true. In a later analysis, some 18,000 TCR beta sequences were associated with specific HLA alleles at a false discovery rate of 0.05. According to the authors, the approach could potentially be generalized to other disease states and immunological phenotypes. Across donors, most TCR sequences were observed very rarely, whereas some public TCRs were present in many individuals. In the study, approximately 160 TCR beta chains were listed as associated with cytomegalovirus. A group of highly shared sequence variants was considered likely to be a technical artifact of the sequencing pipeline. Several of the top co-occurrence clusters appeared to be linked to parvovirus B19, influenza, CMV and Epstein-Barr virus, according to a later analysis. In a later analysis, the rate of TCR association differed among HLA loci, with DRB1 alleles having the most associated TCRs and HLA-C alleles having the fewest. A later analysis found that HLA-associated TCR beta chains were more clonally expanded and had lower generation probabilities than equally common non-associated chains. When HLA alleles, especially DR and DQ, strongly co-occurred, attributing TCR associations to individual alleles was difficult. Because HLA typing was unavailable for some donors at each locus, only the typed subset was used in association tests. A further reported finding was that TCR beta sequences accurately predicted the HLA-A and HLA-B alleles for most subjects in the first cohort. Broadly in line with IMGT annotations, most TCR beta V segments showed up in productive rearrangements about 87% or about 30% of the time in an earlier analysis of approximately 600 of the donors. Only TCR beta chains were sequenced in this cohort, and the absence of alpha or paired-chain data limited detectable features. In a later analysis, most CMV-associated TCR beta chains were found to appear HLA-restricted, with HLA associations seemingly driven largely by CMV exposure. For the cohort, immune exposure information was limited to CMV serostatus. In a later genetic analysis, a missense DCLRE1C variant was associated with V-gene and J-gene trimming of TCR beta chains, and the association was replicated in an independent cohort. Some IMGT-functional V segments, including TRBV6-2 and TRBV6-3, could not be distinguished by the 87-base-pair reads and were therefore excluded.

Of note for this clone: Which antigen it targets is not known. Per-base quality was not reported, and no clone a single base away is much larger than it.

The cohort was made up of hundreds of healthy bone marrow donors. At the time of sampling, all cohort members were nominally healthy, though unrecorded immune exposures were likely present. The donor was CMV seronegative and belonged to the group of approximately 320 seronegative cohort members. Each donor provided a peripheral blood sample, and peripheral blood mononuclear cells were used for TCR beta sequencing. The Qiagen DNeasy Blood Extraction Kit was used to extract genomic DNA from the blood cell samples. The V gene is TRBV4-2 and the J gene is TRBJ1-2; matching of 6 bases hints at TRBD1 as the D gene. Sequenced input: PBMCs. This TCR was sampled from a woman younger than 35 in good health and CMV-seronegative. The DNA sequence reads TGTGCCAGCAGCCAAGCCTTCCGGCAGGGGTATGGCTACACCTTC. It codes for CASSQAFRQGYGYTF.